The next 8 T cell receptor beta chains were all read from a single sample in a study of blood T cell repertoires in COVID-19. The method was immunoSEQ multiplex PCR; TCRdb's version includes in-frame clones alone and lacks a portion of them. The data contain approximately 110,000 clones, around four fifths of them singletons. Sample: peripheral blood. The receptors here all came from a woman aged 65 to 85 with acute or convalescent COVID-19.

The chain links TRBV7-2 to TRBJ1-1; 9 bases fit TRBD1. The trim removed 5 bases at V and 0 bases at J, leaving 4 bases unmatched. CDR1 and CDR2 (germline): SGHTA, FQGNSA. The CDR3 has 15 amino acids. CDR3 residues: CASSLGDRVNTEAFF. As DNA, the CDR3 is TGTGCCAGCAGCCTCGGGGACAGGGTGAACACTGAAGCTTTCTTT.

This rearrangement joins TRBV4-3 to TRBJ2-6; D is unclear. Looked up from germline, CDR1 is LGHNA and CDR2 is YSLEER. V lost 0 bases and J lost 0, with 9 bases in between. There are 17 residues in the CDR3. The CDR3 reads CASSQDATASGANVLTF. The CDR3 DNA reads TGCGCCAGCAGCCAAGATGCAACAGCCTCTGGGGCCAACGTCCTGACTTTC.

This chain links TRBV6-2 or TRBV6-3 with TRBJ1-1; D is undetermined. Trimming cost V 4 bases and J 0 bases, with 3 bases left between them. The CDR3 consists of 12 residues. Germline V gives CDR1 MNHEY, CDR2 SVGEGT. CDR3 protein: CASSSVNTEAFF. CDR3 nucleotide sequence: TGTGCCAGCAGTTCAGTGAACACTGAAGCTTTCTTT.

The V gene is TRBV30, the J gene TRBJ1-1; 7 bases map to TRBD1. V trimming: 4 bases; J trimming: 1 base; junction bases outside the gene matches: 12. The CDR3 has 16 residues. The germline CDR1 and CDR2 sequences are GTSNPN and SVGIG (reference sequence). The CDR3 sequence is CAWTLRAGGWNTEAFF. The CDR3 bases are TGTGCCTGGACCCTGAGGGCAGGGGGTTGGAACACTGAAGCTTTCTTT.

V and J are TRBV9 and TRBJ1-1; perhaps TRBD1 as D (5 bases). V lost 3 bases, J lost 1 base, and 10 bases lay in between. CDR1 is SGDLS, CDR2 YYNGEE, per germline. The length of the CDR3 is 14 residues. The CDR3 DNA reads TGTGCCAGCAGCGGATTAGGACAGAACACTGAAGCTTTCTTT. This sequence encodes CASSGLGQNTEAFF.

The chain recombines TRBV28 with TRBJ2-1; D possibly corresponds to TRBD2 (6 bases). Germline V gene lookup returns CDR1 MDHEN and CDR2 SYDVKM. V was trimmed by 8 bases and J by 0 bases, leaving 11 bases between them. This CDR3 region has 14 residues. The CDR3 here is CASGRRSSYNEQFF. The CDR3 DNA reads as TGTGCCAGCGGGAGGCGGAGCTCCTACAATGAGCAGTTCTTC. Looking up the rest from reference TRBV28 and TRBJ2-1 gives the full variable domain: DVKVTQSSRYLVKRTGEKVFLECVQDMDHENMFWYRQDPGLGLRLIYFSYDVKMKEKGDIPEGYSVSREKKERFSLILESASTNQTSMYLCASGRRSSYNEQFFGPGTRLTVL.

The genes are TRBV5-1 and TRBJ2-5, with 8 bases fitting TRBD1. Germline V gives CDR1 SGHRS, CDR2 YFSETQ. The trim removed 4 bases at V and 2 bases at J, leaving 7 bases unmatched. The CDR3 runs to 15 residues. The CDR3: CASSIRDRGQETQYF. The CDR3 DNA sequence: TGCGCCAGCAGCATACGCGACAGGGGACAAGAGACCCAGTACTTC.

The V and J genes are TRBV13 and TRBJ1-3, with D possibly matching TRBD1 (5 bases). Germline loops: CDR1 PRHDT, CDR2 FYEKMQ (reference sequence). The V gene lost 3 bases and the J gene lost 0 bases, with 6 bases spanning the gap. CDR3 size: 14 residues. The CDR3 DNA reads as TGTGCCAGCAGCTTGGGGGGCTCTGGAAACACCATATATTTT. Its protein is CASSLGGSGNTIYF.